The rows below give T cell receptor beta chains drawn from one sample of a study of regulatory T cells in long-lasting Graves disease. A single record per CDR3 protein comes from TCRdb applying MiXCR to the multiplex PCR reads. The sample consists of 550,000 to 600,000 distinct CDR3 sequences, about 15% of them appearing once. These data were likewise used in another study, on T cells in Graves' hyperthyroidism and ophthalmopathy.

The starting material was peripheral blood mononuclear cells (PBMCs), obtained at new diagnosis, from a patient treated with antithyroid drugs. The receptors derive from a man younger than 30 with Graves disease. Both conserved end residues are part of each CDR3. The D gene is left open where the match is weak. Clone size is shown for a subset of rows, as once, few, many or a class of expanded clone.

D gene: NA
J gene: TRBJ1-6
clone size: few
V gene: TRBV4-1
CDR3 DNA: TGCGCCAGCGGCCAAGGAAGCTCCTATAATTCACCCCTCCACTTT
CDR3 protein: CASGQGSSYNSPLHF

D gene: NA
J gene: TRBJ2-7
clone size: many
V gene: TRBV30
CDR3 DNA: TGTGCCTGGAGTGTCGGAATCTACGAGCAGTACTTC
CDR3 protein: CAWSVGIYEQYF

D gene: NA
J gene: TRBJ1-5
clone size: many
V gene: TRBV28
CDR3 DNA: TGTGCCAGCCGGGGAGGGGATAGCAATCAGCCCCAGCATTTT
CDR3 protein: CASRGGDSNQPQHF

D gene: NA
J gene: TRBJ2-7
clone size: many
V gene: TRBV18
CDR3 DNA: TGTGCCAGCTCCCAGACTCTCATCGATGTCGAGCAGTACTTC
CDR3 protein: CASSQTLIDVEQYF

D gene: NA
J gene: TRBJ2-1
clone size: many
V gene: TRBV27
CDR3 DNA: TGTGCCAGCAGTCAGGAGGACTCCTACAATGAGCAGTTCTTC
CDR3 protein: CASSQEDSYNEQFF

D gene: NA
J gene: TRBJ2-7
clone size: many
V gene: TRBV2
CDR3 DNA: TGTGCCAGCAGTGAAAGGGAGCAGGGGCTGGGCTACGAGCAGTACTTC
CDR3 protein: CASSEREQGLGYEQYF

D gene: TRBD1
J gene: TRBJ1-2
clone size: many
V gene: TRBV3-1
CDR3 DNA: TGTGCCAGCAGCCAAGGCAGGGGGCGCGACTATGGCTACACCTTC
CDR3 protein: CASSQGRGRDYGYTF

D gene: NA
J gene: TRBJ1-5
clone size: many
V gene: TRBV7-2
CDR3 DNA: TGTGCCAGCAGACCTGACGGAGGGAGCAATCAGCCCCAGCATTTT
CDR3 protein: CASRPDGGSNQPQHF

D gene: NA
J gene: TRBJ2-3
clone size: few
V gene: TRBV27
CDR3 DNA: TGTGCCAGTAGGGGGACGGCGGGAGATACGCAGTATTTT
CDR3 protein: CASRGTAGDTQYF

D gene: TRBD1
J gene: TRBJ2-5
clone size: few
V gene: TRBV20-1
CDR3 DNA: TGCAGTGCTACTAAGACAGGGGGGAGAGAGACCCAGTACTTC
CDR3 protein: CSATKTGGRETQYF

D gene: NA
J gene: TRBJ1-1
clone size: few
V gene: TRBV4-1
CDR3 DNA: TGCGCCAGCAGCCAAGATCCGCGGCCAGGCAGATCGAACACTGAAGCTTTCTTT
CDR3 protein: CASSQDPRPGRSNTEAFF

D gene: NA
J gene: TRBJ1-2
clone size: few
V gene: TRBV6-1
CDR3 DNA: TGTGCCGGGGCTACAGGAGAGGCCTATGGCTACACCTTC
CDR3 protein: CAGATGEAYGYTF

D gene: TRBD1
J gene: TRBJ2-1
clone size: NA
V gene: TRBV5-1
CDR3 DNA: TGCGCCAGCTCCGGGACAGGGGGCTACTTCTCCTCCTACAATGAGCAGTTCTTC
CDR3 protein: CASSGTGGYFSSYNEQFF

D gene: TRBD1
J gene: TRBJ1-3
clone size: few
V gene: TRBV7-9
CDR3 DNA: TGTGCCAGCAGCTCTCCGGACAGGGGAAACACCATATATTTT
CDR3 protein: CASSSPDRGNTIYF

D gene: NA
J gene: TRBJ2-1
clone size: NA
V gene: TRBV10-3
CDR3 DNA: TGTGCCATCAGTGAAAGGGGTTCCTACAATGAGCAGTTCTTC
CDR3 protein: CAISERGSYNEQFF

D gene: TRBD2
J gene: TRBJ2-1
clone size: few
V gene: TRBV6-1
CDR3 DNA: TGTGCCAGCCGGGGACTAGCGTCGAATGAGCAGTTCTTC
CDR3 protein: CASRGLASNEQFF

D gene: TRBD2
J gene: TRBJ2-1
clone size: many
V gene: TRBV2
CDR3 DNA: TGTGCCAGCAGTGGTTGGGGGGGGGGAGGCGATGAGCAGTTCTTC
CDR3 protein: CASSGWGGGGDEQFF

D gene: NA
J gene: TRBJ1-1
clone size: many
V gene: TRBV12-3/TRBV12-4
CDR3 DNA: TGTGCCAGCAGTCCAGTCACTGAAGCTTTCTTT
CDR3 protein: CASSPVTEAFF

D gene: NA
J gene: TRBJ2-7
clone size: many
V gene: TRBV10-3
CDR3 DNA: TGTGCCATTGGGAACCATTACGAGCAGTACTTC
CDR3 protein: CAIGNHYEQYF

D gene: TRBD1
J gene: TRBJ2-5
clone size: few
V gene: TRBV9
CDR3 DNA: TGTGCCAGCAGCGCGACAGGGGTGTTCGAGACCCAGTACTTC
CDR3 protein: CASSATGVFETQYF

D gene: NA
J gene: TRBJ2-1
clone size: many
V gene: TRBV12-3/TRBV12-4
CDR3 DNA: TGTGCCAGCAGTTCTACCGGGCCCGGCCTGAATGAGCAGTTCTTC
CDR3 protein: CASSSTGPGLNEQFF

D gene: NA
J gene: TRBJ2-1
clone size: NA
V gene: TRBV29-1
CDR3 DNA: TGCAGCGTTGAAGGGGGGGACAGTGGACACAATGAGCAGTTCTTC
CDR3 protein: CSVEGGDSGHNEQFF

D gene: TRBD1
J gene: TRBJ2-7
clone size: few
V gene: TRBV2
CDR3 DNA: TGTGCCAGCAGTGGGCCAAGACCTTGGACAGGCTTATCCTACGAGCAGTACTTC
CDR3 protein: CASSGPRPWTGLSYEQYF

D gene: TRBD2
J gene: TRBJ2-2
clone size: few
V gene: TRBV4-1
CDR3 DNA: TGCGCCAGCAGCCATGCGGGACTAGCGGGAGCCTCGGACACCGGGGAGCTGTTTTTT
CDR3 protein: CASSHAGLAGASDTGELFF

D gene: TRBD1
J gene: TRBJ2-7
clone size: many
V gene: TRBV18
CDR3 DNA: TGTGCCAGCTCACCCCCGACAGGGGAGCGATACTTC
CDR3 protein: CASSPPTGERYF

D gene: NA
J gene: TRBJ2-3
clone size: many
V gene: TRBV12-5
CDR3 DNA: TGTGCTAGTGGCCCGGACGGGTATACGCAGTATTTT
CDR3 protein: CASGPDGYTQYF

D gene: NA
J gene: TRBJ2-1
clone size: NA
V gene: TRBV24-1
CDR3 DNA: TGTGCCACCAGTAATCGAGGGAATTGGAATGAGCGGTTCTTC
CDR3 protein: CATSNRGNWNERFF

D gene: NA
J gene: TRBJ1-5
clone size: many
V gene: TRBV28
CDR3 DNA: TGTGCCAGCAGTTTATGCATCTCGAGGGGGGGAAATCAGCCCCAGCATTTT
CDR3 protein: CASSLCISRGGNQPQHF

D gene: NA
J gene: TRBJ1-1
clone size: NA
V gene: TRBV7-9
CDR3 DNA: TGTGCCAGCAGCTCCTTCGGAGGGACTGAAGCTTTCTTT
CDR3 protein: CASSSFGGTEAFF

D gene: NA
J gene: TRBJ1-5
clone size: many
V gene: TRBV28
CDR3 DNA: TGTGCCAGCAGCCCACTTGGAAATAGCAATCAGCCCCAGCATTTT
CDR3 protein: CASSPLGNSNQPQHF

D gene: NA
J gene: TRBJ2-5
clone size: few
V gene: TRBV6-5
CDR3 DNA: TGTGCCAGCAGTTACGGAGGGACCCAGTACTTC
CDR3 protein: CASSYGGTQYF

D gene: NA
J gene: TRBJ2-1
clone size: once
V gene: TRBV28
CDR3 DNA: TGTGCCAGCAGCCCACGACTAGGCGTGTCCTACAATGAGCAGTTCTTC
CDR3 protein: CASSPRLGVSYNEQFF

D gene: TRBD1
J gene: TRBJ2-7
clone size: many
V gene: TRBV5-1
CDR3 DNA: TGTGCCAGCAGTTCGGACAGGGGGGCCTACGAGCAGTACTTC
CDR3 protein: CASSSDRGAYEQYF

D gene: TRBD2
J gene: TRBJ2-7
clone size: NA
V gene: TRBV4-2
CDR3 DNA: TGTGCCAGCAGCCAAGTGACGGGAGGGTCGTACGAGCAGTACTTC
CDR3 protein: CASSQVTGGSYEQYF

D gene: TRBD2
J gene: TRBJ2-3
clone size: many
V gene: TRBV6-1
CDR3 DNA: TGTGCCAGCAGTGGGGCTAGCGGACTTAGCACAGATACGCAGTATTTT
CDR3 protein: CASSGASGLSTDTQYF

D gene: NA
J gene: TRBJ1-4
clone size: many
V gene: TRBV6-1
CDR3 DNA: TGTGCCAGCAGGCAGGATACAGGGCCGGGCGAAAAACTGTTTTTT
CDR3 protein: CASRQDTGPGEKLFF

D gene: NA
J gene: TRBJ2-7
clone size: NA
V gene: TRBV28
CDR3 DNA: TGTGCCAGCAGTTTGTTGGAAGGGGTGAGCGAGCAGTACTTC
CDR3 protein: CASSLLEGVSEQYF

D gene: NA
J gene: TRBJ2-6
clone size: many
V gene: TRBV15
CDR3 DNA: TGTGCCACCAGCAGAGGTCGGGGCTCTGGGGCCAACGTCCTGACTTTC
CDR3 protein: CATSRGRGSGANVLTF

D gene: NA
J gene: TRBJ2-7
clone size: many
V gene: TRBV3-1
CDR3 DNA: TGTGCCAGCAGCTTCCAGGGTAGCTCCTACGAGCAGTACTTC
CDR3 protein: CASSFQGSSYEQYF

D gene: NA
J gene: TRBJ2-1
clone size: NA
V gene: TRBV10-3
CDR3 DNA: TGTGCCACCGGTGAATTGTATGAGCAGTTCTTC
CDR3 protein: CATGELYEQFF

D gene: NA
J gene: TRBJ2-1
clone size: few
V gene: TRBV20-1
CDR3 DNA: TGCAGTTCGACAGTAGGCTATGAGCAGTTCTTC
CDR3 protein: CSSTVGYEQFF

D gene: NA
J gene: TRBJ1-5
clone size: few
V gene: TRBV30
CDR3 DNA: TGTGCCTGGAGTTCCCGAAGTCAGCCCCAGCATTTT
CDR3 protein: CAWSSRSQPQHF

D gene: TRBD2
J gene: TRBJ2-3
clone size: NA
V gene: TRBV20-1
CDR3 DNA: TGCAGTGCTAGAGGGACGCGGGAGGGTGACACAGATACGCAGTATTTT
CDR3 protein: CSARGTREGDTDTQYF

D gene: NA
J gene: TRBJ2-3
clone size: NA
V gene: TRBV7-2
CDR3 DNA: TGTGCCAGCAGCTTAGGGGTCTCGGGTTACACAGATACGCAGTATTTT
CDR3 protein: CASSLGVSGYTDTQYF

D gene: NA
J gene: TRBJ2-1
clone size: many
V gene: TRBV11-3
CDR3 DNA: TGTGCCAGCAGCTTAGATCTATACGGAGAGCAGTTCTTC
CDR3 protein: CASSLDLYGEQFF

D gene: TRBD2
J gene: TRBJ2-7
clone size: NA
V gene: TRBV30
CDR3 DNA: TGTGCCTGGAATCGTTTGCGGGAGGGCCATTACGAGCAGTACTTC
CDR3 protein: CAWNRLREGHYEQYF

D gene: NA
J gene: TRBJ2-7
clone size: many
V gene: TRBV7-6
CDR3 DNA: TGTGCCAGCAGCTTACAGGGGCCCAGCTCCTACGAGCAGTACTTC
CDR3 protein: CASSLQGPSSYEQYF

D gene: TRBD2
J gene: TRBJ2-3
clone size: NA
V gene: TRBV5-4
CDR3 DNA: TGTGCCAGCAGCACCGGACTAGCGGGAGACTTTACTACGCAGTATTTT
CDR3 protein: CASSTGLAGDFTTQYF

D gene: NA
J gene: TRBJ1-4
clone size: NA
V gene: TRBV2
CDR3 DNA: TGTGCCAGCAGGGACGGAAGTAATGAAAAACTGTTTTTT
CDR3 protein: CASRDGSNEKLFF

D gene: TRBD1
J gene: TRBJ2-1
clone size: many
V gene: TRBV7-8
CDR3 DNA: TGTGCCAGCAGCTCGACAGGGGCGACCAATGAGCAGTTCTTC
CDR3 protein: CASSSTGATNEQFF

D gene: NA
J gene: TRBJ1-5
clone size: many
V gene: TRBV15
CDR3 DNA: TGTGCCACCAGCAGAGGACCGGGGGGTCGCAATCAGCCCCAGCATTTT
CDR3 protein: CATSRGPGGRNQPQHF

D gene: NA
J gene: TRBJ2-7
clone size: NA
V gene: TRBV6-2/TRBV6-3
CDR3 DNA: TGTGCCAGCAGTGAACTATCTACTAGTCTCTACGAGCAGTACTTC
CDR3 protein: CASSELSTSLYEQYF

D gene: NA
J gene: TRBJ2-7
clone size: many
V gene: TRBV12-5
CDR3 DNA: TGTGCTAGTGGTTTGGTACAGGGCGGCGGATCCTACGAGCAGTACTTC
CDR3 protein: CASGLVQGGGSYEQYF

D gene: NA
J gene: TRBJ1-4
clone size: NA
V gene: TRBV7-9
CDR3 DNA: TGTGCCAGCACCGGGGGAAGGGCTGCAACTAATGAAAAACTGTTTTTT
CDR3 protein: CASTGGRAATNEKLFF

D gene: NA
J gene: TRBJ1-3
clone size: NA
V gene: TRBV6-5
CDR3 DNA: TGTGCCAGCAGTTGGGGAACAGGAAACACCATATATTTT
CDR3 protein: CASSWGTGNTIYF

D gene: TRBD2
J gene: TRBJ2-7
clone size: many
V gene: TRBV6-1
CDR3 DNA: TGTGCCAGCAGTGAAACGTGGACTAGCAATTACGAGCAGTACTTC
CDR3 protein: CASSETWTSNYEQYF

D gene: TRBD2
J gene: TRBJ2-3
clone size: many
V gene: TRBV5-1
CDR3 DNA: TGTGCCAGCAGCGGGGGACTCACAGATACGCAGTATTTT
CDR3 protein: CASSGGLTDTQYF